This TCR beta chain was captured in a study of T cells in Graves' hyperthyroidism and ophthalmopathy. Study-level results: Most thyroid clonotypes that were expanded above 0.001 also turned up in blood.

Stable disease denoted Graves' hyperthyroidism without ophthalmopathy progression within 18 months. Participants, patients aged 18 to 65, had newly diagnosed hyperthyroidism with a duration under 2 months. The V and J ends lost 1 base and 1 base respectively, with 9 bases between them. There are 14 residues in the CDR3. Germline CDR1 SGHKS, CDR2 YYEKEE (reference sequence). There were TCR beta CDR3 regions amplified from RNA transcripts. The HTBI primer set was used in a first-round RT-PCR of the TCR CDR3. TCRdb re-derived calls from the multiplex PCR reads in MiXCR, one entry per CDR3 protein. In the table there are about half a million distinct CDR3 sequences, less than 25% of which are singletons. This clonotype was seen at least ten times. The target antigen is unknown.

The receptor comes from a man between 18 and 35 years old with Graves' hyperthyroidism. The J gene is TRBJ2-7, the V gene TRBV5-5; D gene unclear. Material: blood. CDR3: CASSLLPQSYEQYF. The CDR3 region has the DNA TGTGCCAGCAGCTTGCTACCGCAGTCCTACGAGCAGTACTTC.